What follows are 3 T cell receptor beta chains derived from one specimen sequenced in a study of blood T cell repertoires in COVID-19. Assay used: immunoSEQ multiplex PCR; TCRdb lists only in-frame clones, some missing. The data show around 220,000 clones, 70% to 90% seen once. Sequencing was carried out using PBMCs or T cells enriched from blood (not recorded which). Every receptor here comes from a woman aged 40 to 55 with acute COVID-19.

The genes are TRBV11-1 and TRBJ2-7; D is possibly TRBD2 (7 bases). Trimming took 5 bases from V and 2 from J, leaving 13 bases between them. This CDR3 comprises 14 residues. The germline V gene encodes CDR1 SGHAT and CDR2 FQDESV (reference sequence). CDR3: CASSLRGGAYEQYF. The CDR3 DNA sequence: TGTGCCAGCAGCCTCCGAGGGGGGGCCTACGAGCAGTACTTC.

The CDR3, as DNA: TGTGCCAGCAGTTTGACAGGGGGCGCTGCCGGGGAGCTGTTTTTT. It specifies CASSLTGGAAGELFF. J is TRBJ2-2 and V is TRBV2; TRBD1 aligns across 10 bases. Germline CDR1 reads SNHLY; CDR2 reads FYNNEI. The CDR3 is 15 amino acids. After removal of 5 bases from V and 6 bases from J, the junction contained 6 bases not matched to a gene.

The CDR3 DNA is TGTGCCAGCAGTTACTCGAAAGGTGGACTGACCGGGGAGCTGTTTTTT. This encodes CASSYSKGGLTGELFF. The chain has TRBV6-5 and TRBJ2-2; TRBD2 might be the D (5 bases). This CDR3 comprises 16 residues. The germline V and J ends were trimmed by 0 bases and 5 bases, with 13 bases remaining between them. The germline V gene encodes CDR1 MNHEY and CDR2 SVGAGI.